The subject of this entry is one T cell receptor beta chain. This clonotype was observed at least ten times. Its antigen is currently not known. No base quality information exists; no much larger clone differs at one position. In the paper's terms, the time point label means: sample taken at primary tumor resection. Donors were around 69 patients with early-stage, untreated non-small cell lung cancer from the lung TRACERx cohort. For TCR sequencing, whole RNA was extracted from tumor and nontumor lung tissue, or from cryopreserved PBMC samples, and no cell sorting was done. A patient was chosen for TCR sequencing only when enough RNA was available from at least two tumor regions. A lung pathologist reviewed the tumor and adjacent nontumor lung specimens before the specimens were selected. These data originate in a study of spatial heterogeneity in lung cancer (dated by TCRdb to between 2018 and 2021). For context, the study as a whole: More beta-chain than alpha-chain transcripts were consistently detected, likely reflecting higher beta-chain transcript abundance. In the raw uncorrected reads, each unique combination of TCR and UMI appeared more than ten times on average. TCR alpha and beta repertoires were quantitatively compared across multiple tumor regions, matched nontumor lung and blood in non-small cell lung cancer. Nonsynonymous mutation counts, determined by whole-exome sequencing of tumor tissue, were related to TCR repertoire features. Both alpha and beta chains were TCR-sequenced in samples taken at surgery, namely 220 tumor regions, fewer than 85 matched nontumor lung samples and 56 PBMC samples. The research as a whole found: Confirming at a functional level the hypothesis that regional TCRs recognize regional mutations was considered to require additional single-cell paired TCR alpha and beta sequencing.

CDR1 and CDR2, looked up from the germline V gene (reference sequence), are DFQATT and SNEGSKA. The CDR3 numbers 17 residues from cysteine through phenylalanine. Left in the record is the CDR3 DNA by itself, 51 bases read in frame from the first base. V and J are trimmed by 1 base and 2 bases, and the gene matches miss 7 bases of the junction. Libraries were built with 5' RACE. Sequencing instrument: NextSeq 500. In the TCR library protocol, a unique molecular identifier was attached to each TCR cDNA molecule so that PCR and sequencing errors could be corrected. The study's processing was this. Decombinator tools were used for TCR identification, UMI-based error correction and CDR3 extraction. TCRs above a frequency of 2 per 1,000, corresponding to the top 1% of the tumor frequency distribution, were defined as expanded. Renyi diversity was computed with the R vegan package after each repertoire had been subsampled 100 times to 5,000 TCRs. CDR3 similarity networks were constructed using string-kernel similarity of amino acid triplets, with links drawn between CDR3s whose pairwise similarity was above 0.82. TCRdb handled the public reads itself, with Q25 trimming in fastp and clone calling in MiXCR, and kept productive beta chains. Here each entry gathers all rows of one CDR3 protein and keeps the most common genes and DNA. The V and J calls shown here were made by TCRdb, not taken from the authors' results. The sample records approximately 10,000 distinct CDR3 sequences, approximately 6.3% of which are singletons. 25% to 35% of the sample comes from the top ten.

The rearrangement joined TRBV20-1 to TRBJ1-3, and 11 junction bases match TRBD1. This sequence was found in a male donor with early-stage non-small cell lung cancer. The material sequenced was normal lung tissue next to the tumor, taken at surgery. The sequence in DNA is TGCAGTGCTAGAGTCAGCACGGGACAGGGGGCTGGAAACACCATATATTTT. The resulting protein is CSARVSTGQGAGNTIYF.